A single sample gave rise to the 17 T cell receptor beta chains below, sequenced in a study of blood T cell repertoires in COVID-19. Profiled with immunoSEQ multiplex PCR; TCRdb holds only in-frame clones, not every one. The data contain 250,000 to 350,000 clones, more than 80% of them singletons. Material: peripheral blood. All receptors come from a woman aged 45-60 years with COVID-19, enrolled during active disease.

This chain links TRBV24-1 with TRBJ2-1; 8 nucleotides agree with TRBD2. The trim removed 2 bases at V and 3 bases at J, leaving 5 bases unmatched. Germline V lookup: CDR1 KGHDR, CDR2 SFDVKD. CDR3 size: 16 residues. This CDR3 reads CATSDSASGLYNEQFF. For the CDR3, the DNA is TGTGCCACCAGTGATTCGGCTAGCGGGCTCTACAATGAGCAGTTCTTC.

The chain carries TRBV7-2 and TRBJ1-6; TRBD1 might be the D (5 bases). Germline values: CDR1 SGHTA, CDR2 FQGNSA. Trimming stripped 5 bases from V and 10 bases from J, with 9 bases between. This CDR3 contains 12 residues. The CDR3 here is CASSLGRSPLHF. CDR3 DNA sequence: TGTGCCAGCAGCCTGGGGCGGTCACCCCTCCACTTT.

The chain's CDR3 is CASRGRAERYGYTF. The CDR3 nucleotides are TGTGCCAGCAGGGGGAGGGCTGAGAGGTATGGCTACACCTTC. The chain combines TRBV2 with TRBJ1-2; D call uncertain. V lost 6 bases to trimming and J lost 5 bases, with 16 bases between them. Germline V gene data show CDR1 as SNHLY and CDR2 as FYNNEI. The CDR3 has 14 amino acids. Full variable domain (outside the CDR3, taken from reference TRBV2 and TRBJ1-2): EPEVTQTPSHQVTQMGQEVILRCVPISNHLYFYWYRQILGQKVEFLVSFYNNEISEKSEIFDDQFSVERPDGSNFTLKIRSTKLEDSAMYFCASRGRAERYGYTFGSGTRLTVV.

V and J are TRBV9 and TRBJ1-2; 8 nucleotides agree with TRBD1. CDR3 length: 16 amino acids. Trimming at V came to 4 bases and at J to 8 bases, leaving 16 bases not matched to a gene. Germline V gives CDR1 SGDLS, CDR2 YYNGEE. Here the CDR3 reads CASSLGQRQGMRGYTF. The CDR3 coding sequence is TGTGCCAGCAGCCTCGGACAGAGACAGGGGATGCGGGGCTACACCTTC.

The chain recombines TRBV30 with TRBJ1-1; possibly TRBD1 for D (5 bases). Trimming left V 5 bases short and J 4 bases short, with 11 bases between. Germline V gene data show CDR1 as GTSNPN and CDR2 as SVGIG (reference sequence). CDR3 length: 12 residues. The CDR3 DNA reads TGTGCCTGGGGGGCGGGGGTCACTGAAGCTTTCTTT. This encodes CAWGAGVTEAFF. Full variable domain (outside the CDR3, taken from reference TRBV30 and TRBJ1-1): SQTIHQWPATLVQPVGSPLSLECTVEGTSNPNLYWYRQAAGRGLQLLFYSVGIGQISSEVPQNLSASRPQDRQFILSSKKLLLSDSGFYLCAWGAGVTEAFFGQGTRLTVV.

This clone turned up a few times. The chain combines TRBV29-1 with TRBJ1-2, with 10 bases that match TRBD1. The germline CDR1 and CDR2 sequences are SQVTM and ANQGSEA. The V and J ends lost 5 bases and 8 bases, in that order; junction bases with no gene match: 8. The CDR3 runs to 13 residues. The CDR3 is CSVPGTGVVGYTF. The DNA for the CDR3 is TGCAGCGTTCCCGGGACAGGGGTTGTCGGCTACACCTTC.

The chain is built from TRBV7-2 and TRBJ2-7; 8 nucleotides agree with TRBD2. Germline lookup yields CDR1 SGHTA and CDR2 FQGNSA. With V trimmed by 6 bases and J by 2 bases, 9 bases remained unmatched. The CDR3 runs to 15 residues. The CDR3 reads CASRPPSGSPYEQYF. The CDR3 DNA reads TGTGCCAGCAGACCTCCTAGCGGGTCCCCCTACGAGCAGTACTTC.

The V gene is TRBV9, the J gene TRBJ2-2, with 11 bases lining up with TRBD1. The CDR3 length is 14 residues. With V trimmed by 0 bases and J by 9 bases, 1 base remained unmatched. Germline V lookup: CDR1 SGDLS, CDR2 YYNGEE. CDR3 nucleotide sequence: TGTGCCAGCAGCGTAGGGACAGGGGGCTGGGAGCTGTTTTTT. This translates into CASSVGTGGWELFF.

The chain employs TRBV7-2 and TRBJ1-5; no clear D. The germline V and J ends were trimmed by 3 bases and 4 bases, with 13 bases remaining between them. Looked up from germline, CDR1 is SGHTA and CDR2 is FQGNSA. This CDR3 spans 15 amino acids. This CDR3 is CASSLLWAENQPQHF. CDR3 in DNA: TGTGCCAGCAGCTTGTTGTGGGCAGAGAATCAGCCCCAGCATTTT.

This chain joins TRBV6-6 and TRBJ2-3; D possibly corresponds to TRBD2 (6 bases). There are 15 residues in the CDR3. V lost 0 bases to trimming and J lost 5 bases, with 12 bases between them. CDR1 MNHNY and CDR2 SVGAGI come from the germline V gene (reference sequence). The CDR3 loop reads CASSYSRLVGDTQYF. Written as DNA, the CDR3 is TGTGCCAGCAGTTACTCCAGACTAGTTGGAGATACGCAGTATTTT.

The chain carries TRBV3-1 (or the pseudogene TRBV3-2) and TRBJ2-2; 8 bases align to TRBD1. The CDR3 sequence is 17 residues long. Germline values: CDR1 LGHDT, CDR2 YNNKEL (reference sequence). The V segment lost 6 bases and the J segment 6 bases; nucleotides outside the gene matches: 15. Here the CDR3 DNA reads TGTGCCAGCAGGCCTCCGACAGGGGCCGGTATCGCCGGGGAGCTGTTTTTT. Amino acids: CASRPPTGAGIAGELFF.

The J gene is TRBJ2-2, the V gene TRBV7-9, with 13 positions matching TRBD2. Germline lookup yields CDR1 SEHNR and CDR2 FQNEAQ (reference sequence). This CDR3 has 16 residues. J lost 6 bases, V lost 5 bases, and 6 bases had no gene match. The CDR3 sequence: CASSPRLAGGSGELFF. The CDR3 DNA follows: TGTGCCAGCAGCCCACGACTAGCGGGAGGATCCGGGGAGCTGTTTTTT.

The chain employs TRBV2 and TRBJ2-1, with a tentative D call TRBD1 (5 bases). Trimming pared 6 bases from V and 9 bases from J, leaving 12 bases between. The CDR3 is made up of 12 amino acids. Germline CDR1 and CDR2: SNHLY and FYNNEI. CDR3 in DNA: TGTGCCAGCAGGGCCGCAGGGTCTGAGCAGTTCTTC. The encoded protein is CASRAAGSEQFF.

The V call is TRBV5-1, the J call TRBJ2-1, with TRBD2 matching 8 bases. The CDR3 contains 18 residues. Trimming at V came to 2 bases and at J to 3 bases, leaving 13 bases not matched to a gene. Per the germline V gene, CDR1 is SGHRS and CDR2 is YFSETQ. This CDR3 reads CASSFRPDGRGIYNEQFF. The CDR3 nucleotides are TGCGCCAGCAGCTTCCGCCCCGACGGGAGGGGAATCTACAATGAGCAGTTCTTC.

This chain connects TRBV7-9 to TRBJ2-7; D not certain. Germline V lookup: CDR1 SEHNR, CDR2 FQNEAQ (reference sequence). The CDR3 sequence is 14 residues long. Trimming shortened V by 5 bases and J by 2 bases, and 13 bases separated the two germline ends. The CDR3, as DNA: TGTGCCAGCAGCCGCGAGCTCGCAACCTACGAGCAGTACTTC. Translating gives CASSRELATYEQYF.

V and J are TRBV19 and TRBJ2-7, with 7 bases lining up with TRBD1. V gave up 10 bases and J gave up 2 bases; unmatched junction bases: 11. Germline V gives CDR1 LNHDA, CDR2 SQIVND (reference sequence). This CDR3 has 14 residues. CDR3 in DNA: TGTGCCACATCCCAGACAGGGATACCCTACGAGCAGTACTTC. Translated, it gives CATSQTGIPYEQYF.

Written as DNA, the CDR3 is TGCGCCAGCAGCTTGGTTTCTAGCGCCATAGAGACCCAGTACTTC. Protein sequence: CASSLVSSAIETQYF. This rearrangement joins TRBV5-1 to TRBJ2-5; the D gene is possibly TRBD2 (6 bases). The CDR3 loop spans 15 amino acids. Trimming took 0 bases from V and 4 from J, leaving 13 bases between them. The germline V gene has CDR1 SGHRS and CDR2 YFSETQ.